This T cell receptor beta chain was sequenced in a study of molecular identifiers for immune sequencing clone quantification. Ten or more counts support this clonotype. Its specificity is not known. Both previously described methods and listed TCR primers were employed to make bulk TCR libraries. A single record per CDR3 protein comes from TCRdb applying MiXCR to the PCR reads. The repertoire consists of some 320,000 distinct CDR3 sequences, with about a fifth occurring once and the leading ten covering more than 0.8%. Study-level findings and limits: Clones with over 20 RNA copies captured over 97% of effector molecules but under 1% of naive ones. Spiked Jurkat TCR RNA from one cell was reportedly detectable among some 930,000 naive cells.

Source material: naive CD8+ T cells from blood, with Jurkat cell RNA spiked in. The sample's subset: FACS-sorted CD8+CD4-CCR7+CD45RA+ naive T cells. The source of this sequence is a human donor in good health. Some libraries in this study had Jurkat cell RNA spiked in.

As DNA, the CDR3 is TGTGCCAGCAGCTTAATGAGTAGACAGAACACTGAAGCTTTCTTT. Amino acid sequence: CASSLMSRQNTEAFF. The V and J genes are TRBV7-9 and TRBJ1-1; D gene unclear. CDR1 is SEHNR, CDR2 FQNEAQ, per germline (reference sequence). Trimming left V 2 bases short and J 1 base short, with 11 bases between. The CDR3 contains 15 residues.